This T cell receptor (beta chain) was recorded in a study of cytomegalovirus exposure and HLA in healthy donors. Study-wide points: Later analysis revealed greater clonal expansion in HLA-associated TCR beta chains than in equally common others.

Note on this clone: Its antigen remains unknown.

The ends lost 5 bases at V and 5 bases at J; junction bases unmatched: 13. Germline CDR1 is SGHRS and CDR2 is YFSETQ. This CDR3 contains 16 residues. Researchers ran the PCR with 60 Vbeta and 13 Jbeta primers. Produced via immunoSEQ multiplex PCR; TCRdb's table is partial and in-frame only. The table lists some 66,000 clones, 75% of them singletons. The specimen was PBMCs. The chain has TRBV5-1 and TRBJ2-5, with 9 positions matching TRBD1. The source is a man in his sixties in good health and CMV-seropositive. CDR3 in DNA: TGCGCCAGCAGACTAGAACAACAGGGGGCCGGGGAGACCCAGTACTTC. This translates into CASRLEQQGAGETQYF.